This T cell receptor beta chain was recorded in a study of CD8+ T cells in alopecia areata. Overall study results and limits: Sequenced scalp T cells also include alphabeta T cells resident in normal skin. Across lesional scalp, and particularly alopecia totalis/universalis, clonality surpassed that of normal scalp. Possibly as an HLA-related effect, TCR sharing across patients appeared less clear than in mice.

Of note for this clone: Its specificity is unknown.

V was clipped by 3 bases and J by 10 bases, with 6 bases between them. This CDR3 spans 10 amino acids. From germline, CDR1 is SNHLY and CDR2 FYNNEI. Following RNA extraction, reverse transcription yielded cDNA that acted as the sequencing template. Clones were read by immunoSEQ multiplex PCR, and TCRdb kept only the in-frame ones, dropping some. Of about 200,000 clones in the sample, approximately 60% were seen once. Investigators sorted PBMCs to obtain both CD4+ and CD8+ T cells. The receptor comes from a human donor in good health. The chain is built from TRBV2 and TRBJ1-2; no clear D. The sequencing input was CD8+ T cells sorted from blood. The CDR3 spells CASSEALYTF. The CDR3 bases are TGTGCCAGCAGTGAGGCCCTCTACACCTTC.